One and the same sample provided the 8 T cell receptor beta chains below, sequenced in a study of blood T cells in healthy people across ages. A second PCR, run for 7 to 11 cycles, used a sample-barcoded 5' primer plus a J-beta primer mix. TCRdb processed the 5' RACE reads anew with MiXCR; each CDR3 protein has one entry. The repertoire holds some 900,000 distinct CDR3 sequences, with less than 35% as singletons. The sample was blood. The receptors come from a woman at least 80 years old in good health.

The sample holds many counts of this clonotype. The chain links TRBV27 to TRBJ1-5, with TRBD1 matching over 7 bases. CDR3 length: 16 residues. V shed 2 bases, J shed 3 bases, and the junction held 7 bases outside the gene matches. Germline V gene lookup returns CDR1 MNHEY and CDR2 SMNVEV (reference sequence). The CDR3 coding sequence is TGTGCCAGCAGTTTAAAGGGGACAGCCCCCAATCAGCCCCAGCATTTT. Amino acids: CASSLKGTAPNQPQHF.

This clonotype was counted a few times. The J gene is TRBJ1-5, the V gene TRBV20-1, with 8 bases identical to TRBD1. Per germline, CDR1 DFQATT and CDR2 SNEGSKA (reference sequence). Trimming at V came to 6 bases and at J to 6 bases, leaving 7 bases not matched to a gene. The CDR3 is made up of 13 amino acids. The CDR3 bases are TGCAGTGCGCTACAGGGGGTAAGTCAGCCCCAGCATTTT. This sequence encodes CSALQGVSQPQHF.

This clonotype occurred many times. The chain links TRBV20-1 to TRBJ1-2; 8 bases are shared with TRBD1. Germline CDR1 is DFQATT and CDR2 is SNEGSKA (reference sequence). V lost 5 bases to trimming and J lost 7 bases; unmatched junction nucleotides: 6. The CDR3 is 12 amino acids. This CDR3 is CSAPLQGVGYTF. In DNA form, the CDR3 reads TGCAGTGCTCCCTTACAGGGGGTTGGCTACACCTTC.

This clonotype was detected ten times or more. V gene TRBV18 combines with J gene TRBJ1-4; 10 nucleotides match TRBD1. After removal of 3 bases from V and 7 bases from J, the junction contained 11 bases not matched to a gene. Germline CDR1 is KGHSH and CDR2 is LQKENI. The CDR3 is made up of 17 amino acids. CDR3 in DNA: TGTGCCAGCTCACCTATAACCGGGACAGGGGCACTTGAAAAACTGTTTTTT. As protein: CASSPITGTGALEKLFF. Complete variable domain (other parts from reference TRBV18 and TRBJ1-4): NAGVMQNPRHLVRRRGQEARLRCSPMKGHSHVYWYRQLPEEGLKFMVYLQKENIIDESGMPKERFSAEFPKEGPSILRIQQVVRGDSAAYFCASSPITGTGALEKLFFGSGTQLSVL.

As for this clonotype: This may be a read error: a much more frequent sequence differs by one nucleotide. The V and J genes are TRBV12-3 or TRBV12-4 and TRBJ2-5, with no clear D. CDR3 length equals 13 residues. The CDR3 loop reads CASSLSPKETQCF. The DNA for the CDR3 is TGTGCCAGCAGTTTGAGTCCTAAAGAGACCCAGTGCTTC.

The chain combines TRBV20-1 with TRBJ1-1, with D possibly being TRBD1 (6 bases). This CDR3 comprises 14 residues. In germline, CDR1 is DFQATT, CDR2 SNEGSKA (reference sequence). Deletions cut 4 bases from V and 2 bases from J, with 14 bases between. This CDR3 reads CSATRQAGNTEAFF. DNA for the CDR3: TGCAGTGCTACAAGACAGGCTGGAAACACTGAAGCTTTCTTT.

The chain combines TRBV12-3 or TRBV12-4 with TRBJ2-1; D call uncertain. With 6 bases removed from V and 7 bases from J, the gap between germline ends came to 7 bases. The CDR3 contains 11 residues. CDR3 sequence: CASRSRNEQFF. The CDR3 nucleotides are TGTGCCAGCAGATCCCGAAATGAGCAGTTCTTC.

The V call is TRBV6-7, the J call TRBJ1-2; possible D gene TRBD1, 5 bases. TRBV6-7 is an ORF, and what it does is uncertain. V was pared by 7 bases and J by 4 bases, with 10 bases between. This CDR3 is built from 12 residues. The CDR3 DNA is TGTGCCAGCATGCGGGGCGCCTATGGCTACACCTTC. Residues: CASMRGAYGYTF.